This T cell receptor (beta chain) was profiled in a study of glioma-infiltrating T cells after dendritic cell vaccination. Study-level background: Patients received three intradermal dendritic cell vaccine injections at biweekly intervals.

Study results and limitations: Higher TCR clonality did not directly relate to longer survival.

Method: immunoSEQ multiplex PCR; TCRdb's copy keeps in-frame clones and lacks some. The sample yields 100,000 or so clones, around 91% seen once. Time point noted: after dendritic cell vaccination, including at tumor progression/relapse. Worth noting for this clone: Its specificity is not known.

Germline CDR1 and CDR2: SGHRS and YFSETQ. V was trimmed by 7 bases and J by 0 bases, leaving 11 bases between them. This CDR3 contains 14 residues. The chain recombines TRBV5-1 with TRBJ2-1; D may be TRBD1 (6 bases). This TCR was recovered from a human donor with glioblastoma. The sequencing here drew on blood, taken after dendritic cell vaccination. The DNA for the CDR3 is TGCGCCAGCTCAACAGGGAGCTCCTACAATGAGCAGTTCTTC. Amino acid sequence: CASSTGSSYNEQFF.